One sample yielded the 22 T cell receptor beta chains listed below, sequenced in a study of T cell changes during pregnancy in multiple sclerosis. Sequenced by immunoSEQ multiplex PCR; TCRdb stores in-frame clones only, minus some. This table holds some 61,000 clones, about 89% found once. Sequenced material: peripheral blood, taken in the second trimester of pregnancy. The receptors derive from a female donor with multiple sclerosis, enrolled in a pregnancy study.

The genes are TRBV10-3 and TRBJ1-2; TRBD1 aligns across 11 bases. Per germline, CDR1 ENHRY and CDR2 SYGVKD. V was clipped by 11 bases and J by 3 bases; unmatched bases: 2. CDR3 size: 12 residues. This CDR3 reads CAVGQGDYGYTF. In DNA, the CDR3 is TGTGCCGTGGGACAGGGGGACTATGGCTACACCTTC.

This sequence joins TRBV5-4 and TRBJ2-7, with a weak D call TRBD2 (6 bases). The ends were cut back, 0 bases at V and 7 bases at J, with 11 bases in the middle. The CDR3 has 13 residues. Germline-derived CDR1 and CDR2 are SGHNT and YYREEE (reference sequence). The CDR3 nucleotides are TGTGCCAGCAGCTTGGCTGGGACTGCGGAGCAGTACTTC. Residues: CASSLAGTAEQYF.

V gene TRBV6-1 combines with J gene TRBJ1-5; possible D gene TRBD1, 5 bases. V lost 4 bases and J 0 bases, leaving 13 bases between the germline ends. The V gene's germline CDR1 is MNHNS and CDR2 SASEGT. CDR3 length: 16 residues. The CDR3 coding sequence is TGTGCCAGCAGTGTGGGGGGACCGTATAGCAATCAGCCCCAGCATTTT. Translated, it gives CASSVGGPYSNQPQHF.

The chain employs TRBV9 and TRBJ2-4, with 13 positions matching TRBD2. The germline V gene has CDR1 SGDLS and CDR2 YYNGEE. The length of the CDR3 is 17 residues. With V trimmed by 0 bases and J by 5 bases, 5 bases remained unmatched. The DNA of the CDR3 is TGTGCCAGCAGCGTAGGACTAGCGGGGGGACCCCAAAACATTCAGTACTTC. Residues: CASSVGLAGGPQNIQYF.

The chain uses TRBV11-3 and TRBJ1-4, with D possibly being TRBD1 (5 bases). Germline values: CDR1 SGHNT, CDR2 YENEEA. There are 13 residues in the CDR3. V was pared by 5 bases and J by 5 bases, with 9 bases between. CDR3 amino acids: CASSARQNEKLFF. As DNA, the CDR3 is TGTGCCAGCAGCGCCCGACAGAATGAAAAACTGTTTTTT.

The chain combines TRBV5-5 with TRBJ2-7; 7 nucleotides align to TRBD2. Germline trimming cut 0 bases from V and 1 base from J; bases unmatched to any gene: 4. The CDR3 spans 15 residues. Per the germline V gene, CDR1 is SGHKS and CDR2 is YYEKEE (reference sequence). CDR3 in DNA: TGTGCCAGCAGCTTGGTACCGGGGGGTTCCTACGAGCAGTACTTC. As protein: CASSLVPGGSYEQYF.

The chain is built from TRBV5-5 and TRBJ2-6, with TRBD2 matching over 7 bases. The junction had 16 bases not matched to a gene; V was cut back by 5 bases and J by 2 bases. This CDR3 region has 19 residues. Per the germline V gene, CDR1 is SGHKS and CDR2 is YYEKEE (reference sequence). As DNA, the CDR3 is TGTGCCAGCAGGATACGAACGACCAGGGACTATACTGGGGCCAACGTCCTGACTTTC. Amino acid sequence: CASRIRTTRDYTGANVLTF.

This chain links TRBV27 with TRBJ1-3, with D possibly TRBD1 on 5 matching bases. From germline, CDR1 is MNHEY and CDR2 SMNVEV (reference sequence). The CDR3 has 14 amino acids. Trimming removed 3 bases from V and 4 bases from J, with 10 bases in between. Here the CDR3 DNA reads TGTGCCAGCAGTTTCCAGGGATCAGGAAACACCATATATTTT. Translating gives CASSFQGSGNTIYF.

This clone came up once. This chain uses TRBV5-6 with TRBJ2-1; TRBD1 agrees at 9 bases. This CDR3 has 18 residues. Germline assignment: CDR1 SGHDT and CDR2 YYEEEE. Trimming removed 3 bases from V and 5 bases from J; junction bases left unmatched: 15. In DNA form, the CDR3 reads TGTGCCAGCAGCTCCACTATTACGACAGGGGGGTGGGACAATGAGCAGTTCTTC. As protein: CASSSTITTGGWDNEQFF.

This clone appeared a single time. The CDR3: CASSLLPGPRDSGGYTF. The CDR3 DNA reads TGTGCCAGCTCACTACTTCCGGGCCCGAGGGATTCTGGTGGCTACACCTTC. V usage is TRBV18 and J usage is TRBJ1-2; no reliable D call. CDR3 size: 17 residues. Per the germline V gene, CDR1 is KGHSH and CDR2 is LQKENI. Between the trimmed V and J ends, which lost 4 bases and 7 bases, there was a span of 25 bases.

This clone was seen a single time. This chain uses TRBV19 with TRBJ2-7; possible D gene TRBD2, 5 bases. This CDR3 spans 14 amino acids. The V gene's germline CDR1 is LNHDA and CDR2 SQIVND (reference sequence). Trimming took off 1 base at V and 4 bases at J, with 11 bases between the two ends. The CDR3 sequence: CASSIGRGRYEQYF. The CDR3 region has the DNA TGTGCCAGTAGTATAGGACGGGGAAGGTACGAGCAGTACTTC.

The V gene is TRBV6-4, the J gene TRBJ1-2; 7 bases fit TRBD1. Germline assignment: CDR1 MRHNA and CDR2 SNTAGT. Trimming at V came to 6 bases and at J to 5 bases, leaving 9 bases not matched to a gene. The CDR3 loop spans 14 amino acids. For the CDR3, the DNA is TGTGCCAGCAGCCCTCACAGGGGAAAGTATGGCTACACCTTC. As protein: CASSPHRGKYGYTF.

The DNA of the CDR3 is TGTGCCAGCAGTGGAGACCCAGGGCGTCAGCCCCAGCATTTT. Translated: CASSGDPGRQPQHF. The chain carries TRBV2 and TRBJ1-5; D might be TRBD1 (5 bases). The V and J ends lost 4 bases and 6 bases respectively, with 13 bases between them. Germline CDR1 and CDR2: SNHLY and FYNNEI. The CDR3 runs to 14 residues. Variable domain in full (rest from reference TRBV2 and TRBJ1-5): EPEVTQTPSHQVTQMGQEVILRCVPISNHLYFYWYRQILGQKVEFLVSFYNNEISEKSEIFDDQFSVERPDGSNFTLKIRSTKLEDSAMYFCASSGDPGRQPQHFGDGTRLSIL.

This clone occurred once. The chain uses TRBV2 and TRBJ1-5; perhaps TRBD1 as D (6 bases). Germline V CDR1 and CDR2: SNHLY, FYNNEI. The CDR3 length is 14 residues. Between the trimmed V and J ends, which lost 7 bases and 4 bases, there was a span of 14 bases. In nucleotides, the CDR3 is TGTGCCAGCACGGGCGACAGGATTAATCAGCCCCAGCATTTT. It encodes CASTGDRINQPQHF.

The J gene is TRBJ2-2, the V gene TRBV18, with a possible D match to TRBD2 (6 bases). V shed 0 bases and J shed 4 bases, with 9 bases lying between them. CDR1 is KGHSH, CDR2 LQKENI, per germline. This CDR3 is 15 amino acids long. The CDR3: CASSPPGLSTGELFF. The DNA of the CDR3 is TGTGCCAGCTCACCACCGGGACTTAGCACCGGGGAGCTGTTTTTT.

The V gene is TRBV25-1, the J gene TRBJ1-4; the D is unclear. The CDR3 is 14 residues long. Trimming stripped 4 bases from V and 7 bases from J, with 13 bases between. Germline CDR1 reads MGHDK; CDR2 reads SYGVNS. The CDR3 is CASSGGSGFEKLFF. DNA for the CDR3: TGTGCCAGCAGTGGGGGTTCGGGGTTTGAAAAACTGTTTTTT.

The gene calls are TRBV7-2 and TRBJ2-3; weak D call: TRBD1 (6 bases). Germline V gene data show CDR1 as SGHTA and CDR2 as FQGNSA. The CDR3 totals 14 residues. V dropped 8 bases and J dropped 3 bases, with 15 bases sitting between them. CDR3 loop: CASGQQGGTDTQYF. CDR3 nucleotide sequence: TGTGCCAGCGGACAACAGGGCGGGACAGATACGCAGTATTTT.

This chain uses TRBV4-3 with TRBJ1-2, with TRBD1 identical over 11 bases. Germline V gene sequence: CDR1 LGHNA, CDR2 YSLEER. This CDR3 has 18 residues. The V and J ends lost 4 bases and 1 base, in that order; junction bases with no gene match: 11. CDR3 sequence reads: CASSPHPTGTGGNYGYTF. Written as DNA, the CDR3 is TGCGCCAGCAGCCCCCACCCAACCGGGACAGGGGGTAACTATGGCTACACCTTC.

The chain links TRBV7-2 to TRBJ2-3; TRBD2 aligns across 11 bases. Germline trimming cut 1 base from V and 7 bases from J; bases unmatched to any gene: 7. The CDR3 extends over 16 amino acids. In germline, CDR1 is SGHTA, CDR2 FQGNSA. DNA for the CDR3: TGTGCCAGCAGCTTAGATCTAGCGGGGGGCCGATATACGCAGTATTTT. Translating it yields CASSLDLAGGRYTQYF.

The J gene is TRBJ2-1, the V gene TRBV7-2, with D unclear. The CDR3 length is 15 residues. CDR1 is SGHTA, CDR2 FQGNSA, per germline. The V end lost 1 base, the J end lost 9 bases, and 16 bases lay between the germline ends. CDR3 sequence reads: CASSLEVGRQREQFF. The DNA of the CDR3 is TGTGCCAGCAGCTTAGAAGTTGGCAGGCAACGTGAGCAGTTCTTC.

This clone was seen only once. J is TRBJ2-7 and V is TRBV5-4; D is possibly TRBD1 (6 bases). The CDR3 has 15 residues. The V gene lost 0 bases and the J gene lost 4 bases, with 14 bases spanning the gap. Germline V lookup: CDR1 SGHNT, CDR2 YYREEE (reference sequence). This CDR3 reads CASSLAGLGGYEQYF. The CDR3 DNA is TGTGCCAGCAGCTTGGCCGGCCTAGGGGGATACGAGCAGTACTTC.

The CDR3 sequence: CASSLTGTGGSYSNQPQHF. The CDR3 nucleotides are TGTGCCAGCAGCTTGACCGGGACAGGGGGCTCTTATAGCAATCAGCCCCAGCATTTT. V gene TRBV7-2 combines with J gene TRBJ1-5; 12 bases match TRBD1. Germline assignment: CDR1 SGHTA and CDR2 FQGNSA. The V gene end was trimmed by 3 bases and the J gene end by 0 bases; junction bases not matched to a gene: 9. This CDR3 spans 19 amino acids.